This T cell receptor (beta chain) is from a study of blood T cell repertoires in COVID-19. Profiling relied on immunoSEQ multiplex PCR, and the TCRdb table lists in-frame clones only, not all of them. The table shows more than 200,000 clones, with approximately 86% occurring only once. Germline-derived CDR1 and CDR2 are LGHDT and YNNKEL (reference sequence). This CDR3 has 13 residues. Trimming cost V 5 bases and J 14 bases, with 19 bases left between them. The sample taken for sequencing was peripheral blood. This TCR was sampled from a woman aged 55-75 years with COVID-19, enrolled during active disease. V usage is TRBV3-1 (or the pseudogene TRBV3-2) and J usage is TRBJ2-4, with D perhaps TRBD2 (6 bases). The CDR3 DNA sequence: TGTGCCAGCAGCTCAAAGGCGGGGAGCTCGGAGTACTTC. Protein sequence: CASSSKAGSSEYF.